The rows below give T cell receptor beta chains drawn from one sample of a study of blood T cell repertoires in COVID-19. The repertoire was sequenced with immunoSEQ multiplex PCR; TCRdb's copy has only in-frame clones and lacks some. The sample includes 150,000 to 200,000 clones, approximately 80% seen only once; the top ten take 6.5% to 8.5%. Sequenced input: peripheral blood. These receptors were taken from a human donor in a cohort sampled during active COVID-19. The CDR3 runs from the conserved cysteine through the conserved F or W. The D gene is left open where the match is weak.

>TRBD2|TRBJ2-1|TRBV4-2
TGTGCCAGCAGCCAGTCCATAGCGGGGGGCATCAATGAGCAGTTCTTC
CASSQSIAGGINEQFF
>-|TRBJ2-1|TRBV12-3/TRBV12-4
TGTGCCAGCAGTCGGGGGTACAATGAGCAGTTCTTC
CASSRGYNEQFF
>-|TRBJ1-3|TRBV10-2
TGCGCCAGCATCGGCAGGGGTGTGGGCCGTGGAAACACCATATATTTT
CASIGRGVGRGNTIYF
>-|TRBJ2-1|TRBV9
TGTGCCAGCAGCGTAGCTGATTTCAGCTACCCCGGCACCAGGAATGAGCAGTTCTTC
CASSVADFSYPGTRNEQFF
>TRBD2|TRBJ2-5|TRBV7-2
TGTGCCAGAGAGGAAGGCGGGGGGGGAGAGACCCAGTACTTC
CAREEGGGGETQYF
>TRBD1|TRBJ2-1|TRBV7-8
TGTGCCAGCCGCCATACAGGGGGCGCCCTCTACAATGAGCAGTTCTTC
CASRHTGGALYNEQFF
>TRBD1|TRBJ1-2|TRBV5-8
TGTGCCAGCAGCACGTGGAGACAGGGCAGCTATGGCTACACCTTC
CASSTWRQGSYGYTF
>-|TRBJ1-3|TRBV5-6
TGTGCCAGCAGCCGGACCCTGACAGCTGGAAACACCATATATTTT
CASSRTLTAGNTIYF
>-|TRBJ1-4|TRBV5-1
TGCGCCAGCAGCTTGGTCGGCCGAGTTTGGGCGTCTAATGAAAAACTGTTTTTT
CASSLVGRVWASNEKLFF
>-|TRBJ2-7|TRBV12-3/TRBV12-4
TGTGCCAGCAGGTCGACAGGGACTTACGAGCAGTACTTC
CASRSTGTYEQYF
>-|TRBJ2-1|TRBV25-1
TGTGCCAGCAGTGAATATCGTGGCGGGGGCCACTACAATGAGCAGTTCTTC
CASSEYRGGGHYNEQFF
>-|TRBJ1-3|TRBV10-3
TGTGCCATCAGTGCGGGACAAACCGCCTATATGTCTGGAAACACCATATATTTT
CAISAGQTAYMSGNTIYF
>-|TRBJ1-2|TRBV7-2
TGTGCCAGCAGTCCTAGAGGGCCGAACTATGGCTACACCTTC
CASSPRGPNYGYTF
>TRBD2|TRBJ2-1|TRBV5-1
TGCGCCAGCAGCTTGGGGGCTAGCGGGGGTAGAAATGAGCAGTTCTTC
CASSLGASGGRNEQFF
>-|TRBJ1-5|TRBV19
TGTGCCAGTAGTACCAGGACAGGCAATCAGCCCCAGCATTTT
CASSTRTGNQPQHF
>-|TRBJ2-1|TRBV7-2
TGTGCCAGCAGCTTAGCTATCTACAATGAGCAGTTCTTC
CASSLAIYNEQFF
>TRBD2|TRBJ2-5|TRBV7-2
TGTGCCAGCAGCCTAGCGGGGGCAGAGACCCAGTACTTC
CASSLAGAETQYF
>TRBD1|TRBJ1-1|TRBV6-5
TGTGCCAGCAGCCCGGACAGGGTTGTGGTTGAAGCTTTCTTT
CASSPDRVVVEAFF
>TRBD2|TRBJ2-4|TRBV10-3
TGTGCCATCAGTGAAGGTGGACTAGCGGGGGACCACGATGTAGCCAAAAACATTCAGTACTTC
CAISEGGLAGDHDVAKNIQYF
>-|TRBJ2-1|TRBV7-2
TGTGCCAGCAGCTTACCAACTAGCTCGCGGCAGTTCTTC
CASSLPTSSRQFF